This record covers a single T cell receptor beta chain. The antigen is unknown. This record comes from a study of T cell responses to AZD1222 COVID-19 vaccine. Study-wide points: No repertoire was sampled before or during the peak T cell response, only after it.

Clones were read by immunoSEQ multiplex PCR, and TCRdb kept only the in-frame ones, dropping some. The sample lists 95,000 to 150,000 clones; 70% to 90% were seen once. V lost 4 bases to trimming and J lost 3 bases, with 14 bases between them. The CDR3 loop spans 14 amino acids. The V gene's germline CDR1 is SGDLS and CDR2 YYNGEE. This TCR came from an adult in good health. The V gene is TRBV9, the J gene TRBJ2-7; D unclear. The material was peripheral blood, obtained on day 0 of AZD1222 vaccination. DNA for the CDR3: TGTGCCAGCAGCCCAAGGACGGACGGCTACGAGCAGTACTTC. Translation: CASSPRTDGYEQYF.